This TCR beta chain was profiled in a study of control samples from healthy donors and cancer patients. Sequenced by immunoSEQ multiplex PCR; TCRdb stores in-frame clones only, minus some. Here the sample spans roughly 120,000 clones, over 75% being singletons. The sample consisted of PBMCs. The receptor was isolated from a woman aged 60-75 years with lung cancer.

Here the CDR3 DNA reads TGTGCCAGCAGCCCCCAGGTGGGGGGCCGAGATACGCAGTATTTT. Protein sequence: CASSPQVGGRDTQYF. The chain employs TRBV7-2 and TRBJ2-3; D might be TRBD1 or TRBD2, each matching 6 bases. CDR3 length equals 15 residues. V lost 5 bases to trimming and J lost 5 bases, with 17 bases between them. Germline CDR1 SGHTA, CDR2 FQGNSA.